Following are 28 T cell receptor beta chains from one sample sequenced in a study of blood T cells in healthy people across ages. Primed by a sample-barcoded 5' primer and a J-beta primer mix, a second PCR proceeded for roughly 6 to 12 cycles. TCRdb re-analysed the 5' RACE reads in MiXCR, keeping a single row per CDR3 protein. The sample records approximately 760,000 distinct CDR3 sequences, approximately 25% being singletons. This sample was also put to use in a study of T cells of mothers and their children.

Sequencing was carried out using blood. These receptor sequences come from a boy aged 5-17 years in good health.

The table lists this clonotype with a few counts. The gene calls are TRBV3-1 and TRBJ1-2, with TRBD1 matching over 8 bases. The CDR3 spans 14 residues. V lost 1 base and J lost 7; bases outside the gene matches: 5. The germline V gene has CDR1 LGHDT and CDR2 YNNKEL (reference sequence). CDR3 bases: TGTGCCAGCAGCCAAGGAGGGACAGGCCTTGGCTACACCTTC. It specifies CASSQGGTGLGYTF.

Details on this clonotype: One end of the junction is discordant with germline, which a read error may explain. The J gene is TRBJ1-1, the V gene TRBV7-2; D call uncertain. The CDR3 spans 12 residues. CDR1 and CDR2 from the germline V gene are SGHTA and FQGNSA. CDR3 sequence reads: CASSPVNTETFF. Written as DNA, the CDR3 is TGTGCCAGCAGCCCAGTGAACACTGAAACTTTCTTT. The complete variable domain, with remaining parts taken from reference TRBV7-2 and TRBJ1-1, reads GAGVSQSPSNKVTEKGKDVELRCDPISGHTALYWYRQSLGQGLEFLIYFQGNSAPDKSGLPSDRFSAERTGGSVSTLTIQRTQQEDSAVYLCASSPVNTETFFGQGTRLTVV.

For this clonotype: A junction end diverges from the germline sequence, so it may reflect a read error. The chain is built from TRBV7-9 and TRBJ2-5; the match to TRBD2 covers 9 bases. Germline V gene sequence: CDR1 SEHNR, CDR2 FQNEAQ (reference sequence). CDR3 length: 17 amino acids. CDR3 protein: CASSLFSSGDPGEAQYF. In nucleotides, the CDR3 is TGTGCCAGCAGCTTATTCTCTAGCGGGGATCCCGGAGAGGCCCAGTACTTC.

The chain carries TRBV6-1 and TRBJ2-3; 10 bases align to TRBD1. After removal of 4 bases from V and 7 bases from J, the junction contained 5 bases not matched to a gene. The CDR3 is 14 residues long. CDR1 and CDR2 from the germline V gene are MNHNS and SASEGT. The CDR3, as DNA: TGTGCCAGCAGTGCGGGACAGGGGCTATATACGCAGTATTTT. Its protein product is CASSAGQGLYTQYF.

The chain uses TRBV20-1 and TRBJ2-3; D is uncertain. V was cut by 6 bases and J by 5 bases, with 21 bases left in between. Germline V gives CDR1 DFQATT, CDR2 SNEGSKA (reference sequence). The length of the CDR3 is 15 residues. CDR3 residues: CSAGSPPGTEDTQYF. CDR3 in DNA: TGCAGTGCCGGATCTCCCCCCGGTACGGAAGATACGCAGTATTTT.

There are a few counts of this clonotype. This chain joins TRBV9 and TRBJ1-2; 12 nucleotides agree with TRBD1. The junction had 4 bases not matched to a gene; V was cut back by 3 bases and J by 10 bases. Germline V CDR1 and CDR2: SGDLS, YYNGEE. This CDR3 has 13 amino acids. CDR3 sequence: CASSGRDRGPYTF. CDR3 DNA: TGTGCCAGCAGCGGCCGGGACAGGGGGCCCTACACCTTC.

This clonotype was seen only a few times. The chain has TRBV20-1 and TRBJ2-1; no firm D call. Gene TRBJ2-7 matches the end of the DNA better, so the J call may be wrong. Germline assignment: CDR1 DFQATT and CDR2 SNEGSKA (reference sequence). This CDR3 is 13 amino acids long. This CDR3 reads CSASSRNTYEQYF. The CDR3, as DNA: TGCAGTGCTAGTTCCAGGAATACCTACGAGCAGTACTTC.

This clonotype has just a few counts. The chain has TRBV7-2 and TRBJ2-1, with TRBD2 as a possible D gene (6 bases). V was cut by 5 bases and J by 0 bases, with 17 bases left in between. CDR1 is SGHTA, CDR2 FQGNSA, per germline. The CDR3 extends over 17 amino acids. The CDR3 here is CASSIQIGGGSYNEQFF. CDR3 sequence (DNA): TGTGCCAGCAGCATTCAGATTGGGGGAGGCTCCTACAATGAGCAGTTCTTC.

The chain couples TRBV20-1 to TRBJ2-3, with 7 positions matching TRBD2. Germline V gene sequence: CDR1 DFQATT, CDR2 SNEGSKA (reference sequence). The CDR3 is 15 amino acids. The junction had 7 bases not matched to a gene; V was cut back by 0 bases and J by 4 bases. This CDR3 reads CSAREAGAVADTQYF. CDR3 sequence (DNA): TGCAGTGCTAGAGAGGCGGGAGCCGTGGCAGATACGCAGTATTTT.

This chain uses TRBV7-2 with TRBJ2-5; 7 bases line up with TRBD1. This CDR3 is built from 14 residues. The V segment lost 8 bases and the J segment 5 bases; nucleotides outside the gene matches: 11. CDR1 is SGHTA, CDR2 FQGNSA, per germline. For the CDR3, the DNA is TGTGCCAGCGGCAAACAGGGGAACCTGGAGACCCAGTACTTC. Translating it yields CASGKQGNLETQYF.

The CDR3 bases are TGTGCCATCTCTGGACAGGGGGAGGATGAAAAACTGTTTTTT. Protein: CAISGQGEDEKLFF. The chain links TRBV10-3 to TRBJ1-4; TRBD1 aligns across 10 bases. V lost 8 bases, J lost 6 bases, and 6 bases stayed unmatched. The CDR3 runs to 14 residues. Germline V lookup: CDR1 ENHRY, CDR2 SYGVKD.

The chain combines TRBV12-3 or TRBV12-4 with TRBJ1-4; TRBD1 aligns across 8 bases. This CDR3 comprises 10 residues. The ends lost 6 bases at V and 14 bases at J; junction bases unmatched: 2. The CDR3 here is CASRGDRLFF. CDR3 coding DNA: TGTGCCAGCAGGGGGGACAGGCTGTTTTTT.

This clonotype was seen a handful of times. This chain links TRBV10-3 with TRBJ2-7; weak D call: TRBD2 (5 bases). Trimming removed 6 bases at V and 2 bases at J, with 14 bases between. Germline CDR1 ENHRY, CDR2 SYGVKD. The CDR3 has 14 amino acids. This chain's CDR3 is CAISSGFSTYEQYF. The CDR3 DNA is TGTGCCATCAGCTCGGGGTTTTCAACCTACGAGCAGTACTTC.

The table lists this clonotype with a few counts. DNA of the CDR3: TGCAGCGTCCGACTAGCGGGGTCACACGAGCAGTACTTC. Its protein is CSVRLAGSHEQYF. The chain recombines TRBV29-1 with TRBJ2-5; 11 positions match TRBD2. TRBJ2-7 matches the DNA end more closely, so the J call is doubtful. Germline V gives CDR1 SQVTM, CDR2 ANQGSEA. This CDR3 comprises 13 residues.

Turning to this clonotype: At one end the junction does not follow the germline gene, possibly because of a read error. The chain couples TRBV4-1 to TRBJ2-1; TRBD2 might be the D (5 bases). The germline CDR1 and CDR2 sequences are MGHRA and YSYEKL. This CDR3 region has 14 residues. The CDR3: CASSHLASYSEQFF. Written as DNA, the CDR3 is TGCGCCAGCAGCCATTTGGCTAGCTACAGTGAGCAGTTCTTC.

The V gene is TRBV2, the J gene TRBJ2-5; D is perhaps TRBD2 (6 bases). The germline V and J ends were trimmed by 7 bases and 4 bases, with 19 bases remaining between them. The V gene's germline CDR1 is SNHLY and CDR2 FYNNEI. CDR3 length: 15 residues. The CDR3 nucleotides are TGTGCCAGCATAATCCACCAGGGCGGGATAGAGACCCAGTACTTC. Its translation: CASIIHQGGIETQYF.

This clonotype came up a few times. The chain links TRBV29-1 to TRBJ2-1, with 11 bases lining up with TRBD2. This CDR3 is 13 amino acids long. From germline, CDR1 is SQVTM and CDR2 ANQGSEA. Trimming removed 4 bases from V and 10 bases from J; junction bases left unmatched: 6. The CDR3, as DNA: TGCAGCGTTGCCTTAAGACTAGCGGGAGAGCAGTTCTTC. This sequence encodes CSVALRLAGEQFF.

This clonotype appeared many times. The chain uses TRBV9 and TRBJ2-5, with 13 bases fitting TRBD2. CDR1 and CDR2 (germline): SGDLS, YYNGEE. V lost 3 bases to trimming and J lost 5 bases; unmatched junction nucleotides: 4. The CDR3 totals 15 residues. The CDR3 loop is CASSAQTSGGETQYF. The DNA of the CDR3 is TGTGCCAGCAGCGCCCAGACTAGCGGGGGGGAGACCCAGTACTTC.

The chain couples TRBV29-1 to TRBJ1-2; D is perhaps TRBD1 (5 bases). Germline CDR1 is SQVTM and CDR2 is ANQGSEA. Trimming stripped 4 bases from V and 6 bases from J, with 12 bases between. This CDR3 contains 12 residues. DNA of the CDR3: TGCAGCGTTGTACAGGACGGAGATGGCTACACCTTC. This translates into CSVVQDGDGYTF.

This clonotype showed up just a few times. The chain is built from TRBV6-2 or TRBV6-3 and TRBJ2-3; 9 bases map to TRBD2. Germline assignment: CDR1 MNHEY and CDR2 SVGEGT. There are 15 residues in the CDR3. The J segment lost 6 bases and the V segment lost 5 bases, leaving 9 bases of the junction unmatched. The DNA for the CDR3 is TGTGCCAGCAGTCCTCTTGGACTAGCGAGGGATACGCAGTATTTT. Its protein product is CASSPLGLARDTQYF.

The DNA of the CDR3 is TGTGCCAGCAGGCAGGGAGAGAACCCTGAAAAACTGTTTTTT. Amino acids: CASRQGENPEKLFF. The rearrangement links TRBV2 to TRBJ1-4, with D maybe TRBD1 (5 bases). With 6 bases removed from V and 7 bases from J, the gap between germline ends came to 15 bases. The CDR3 has 14 amino acids. Looked up from germline, CDR1 is SNHLY and CDR2 is FYNNEI.

V and J are TRBV20-1 and TRBJ2-5, with D perhaps TRBD2 (5 bases). The CDR3 runs 12 residues. Between the trimmed V and J ends, which lost 6 bases and 2 bases, there was a span of 10 bases. Germline CDR1 and CDR2: DFQATT and SNEGSKA (reference sequence). CDR3 in amino acids: CSAPTGQETQYF. CDR3 in DNA: TGCAGTGCCCCTACGGGGCAAGAGACCCAGTACTTC.

The chain joins TRBV3-1 to TRBJ2-7; no clear D. The germline gives CDR1 LGHDT, CDR2 YNNKEL (reference sequence). With 4 bases removed from V and 5 bases from J, the gap between germline ends came to 9 bases. This CDR3 spans 12 amino acids. The CDR3 protein is CASSPGLDEQYF. In DNA, the CDR3 is TGTGCCAGCAGCCCTGGCCTCGACGAGCAGTACTTC.

This clonotype occurred a few times. An end of the junction does not agree with germline; a read error may underlie this. This chain links TRBV28 with TRBJ2-3; D may correspond to TRBD1 or TRBD2 (5 bases each). Per germline, CDR1 MDHEN and CDR2 SYDVKM. The CDR3 loop spans 12 amino acids. The CDR3: CASSLYPGTQYF. For the CDR3, the DNA is TGTGCCAGCAGCTTATATCCAGGGACCCAGTACTTT. Full variable domain (rest looked up from reference TRBV28 and TRBJ2-3): DVKVTQSSRYLVKRTGEKVFLECVQDMDHENMFWYRQDPGLGLRLIYFSYDVKMKEKGDIPEGYSVSREKKERFSLILESASTNQTSMYLCASSLYPGTQYFGPGTRLTVL.

This chain links TRBV28 with TRBJ2-4, with D uncertain. Germline assignment: CDR1 MDHEN and CDR2 SYDVKM. Trimming pared 9 bases from V and 0 bases from J, leaving 9 bases between. This CDR3 is 13 amino acids long. The CDR3 nucleotides read TGTGCCAGTGAGGTTGCAGCCAAAAACATTCAGTACTTC. Residues: CASEVAAKNIQYF.

This clonotype was seen more than once but under ten times. V and J are TRBV4-2 and TRBJ2-3, with 12 bases lining up with TRBD2. Looked up from germline, CDR1 is LGHNA and CDR2 is YNFKEQ. This CDR3 contains 16 residues. With V trimmed by 1 base and J by 6 bases, 5 bases remained unmatched. The CDR3, as DNA: TGTGCCAGCAGCCAAGTCCTAGCGGGAGGGGTCGATACGCAGTATTTT. Its protein is CASSQVLAGGVDTQYF.

There are a few counts of this clonotype. The chain combines TRBV15 with TRBJ2-5; D gene unclear. The assigned J gene may be wrong: the sequence end matches TRBJ2-7 better. Germline V gene sequence: CDR1 LNHNV, CDR2 YYDKDF (reference sequence). The CDR3 is made up of 13 amino acids. The CDR3 DNA reads as TGTGCCACCAGCACTGCCGACGACGACGAGCAGTACTTC. It encodes CATSTADDDEQYF.

This clonotype occurred a few times. The chain couples TRBV29-1 to TRBJ2-3; 16 bases map to TRBD2. V was pared by 3 bases and J by 0 bases, with 6 bases of the junction left unmatched. CDR3 length: 18 amino acids. From germline, CDR1 is SQVTM and CDR2 ANQGSEA. The CDR3 reads CSVEGLAGGPASTDTQYF. The CDR3 DNA reads TGCAGCGTTGAGGGACTAGCGGGAGGGCCAGCTAGCACAGATACGCAGTATTTT.